This T cell receptor beta chain was captured by sequencing in a study of human T cells and chemical hapten exposure. On the study more broadly: Minor volume differences among pooled libraries chiefly drove per-sample TCR yield variation.

TCRdb reanalysed the RACE reads using MiXCR and keeps one entry per CDR3 protein. The sample records some 340,000 distinct CDR3 sequences, about 7% being singletons. Germline V gene data show CDR1 as MNHNY and CDR2 as SVGAGI (reference sequence). V dropped 4 bases and J dropped 11 bases, with 11 bases sitting between them. This CDR3 is 12 amino acids long. Study-level points and caveats: Counts of expanded TCRs (at PT1) showed a positive correlation with patch test score.

Time point described: patch test 1, 2 weeks after DPC sensitization. As to treatment: therapeutic diphenylcyclopropenone sensitization with weekly scalp DPC. The study enrolled 18 to 70-year-old alopecia patients suitable for DPC. Total RNA was extracted from unfractionated whole blood. With regard to this clonotype: Its antigen remains unknown.

This rearrangement joins TRBV6-6 to TRBJ2-2, with D perhaps TRBD1 (6 bases). The sample in question was whole blood, obtained in connection with sensitization to the hapten diphenylcyclopropenone (DPC). This receptor was obtained from a woman between 18 and 30 years old with alopecia areata. Some clones in this sample may be carry-over from other donors' samples. In DNA form, the CDR3 reads TGTGCCAGCAGTTCCGGGACAAATGAGCTGTTTTTT. Translating gives CASSSGTNELFF.